Listed below are T cell receptor beta chains from one sample, sequenced in a study of shared clonotypes between healthy human individuals. The method was immunoSEQ multiplex PCR; TCRdb's version includes in-frame clones alone and lacks a portion of them. The sample holds about 2 million clones, about 95% seen once. Sequenced sample: naive CD8+ T cells sorted from blood. The origin of the receptors is a man between 18 and 29 years old in good health. The CDR3 runs from the conserved cysteine through the conserved F or W. Each record gives: CDR3 protein, clone size, D gene, V gene, J gene. The D gene is left open where the match is weak. Some rows have no size entry. The others give once, few or many, or a class for an expanded clone.

CASAERPFYNQPQHF,.,.,TRBV6-5,TRBJ1-5
CASSQGVTYEQYF,.,.,TRBV4-1,TRBJ2-7
CASSIGGSGYTF,.,.,TRBV19,TRBJ1-2
CASSQTLGLTNSPLHF,.,.,TRBV7-6,TRBJ1-6
CASLRSGGQGDTQYF,.,.,TRBV10-2,TRBJ2-3
CASSNHRQLQMNYEQYF,.,.,TRBV5-1,TRBJ2-7
CASSTQTGGQETQYF,.,TRBD1,TRBV7-9,TRBJ2-5
CASSGRTESYNSPLHF,.,.,TRBV6-1,TRBJ1-6
CATQGFSYEQYF,.,.,TRBV6-5,TRBJ2-7
CASSPRRTQIGPDTQYF,.,.,TRBV4-2,TRBJ2-3
CASSLVRGYEQFF,.,.,TRBV19,TRBJ2-1
CASSQSGRTPYNSPLHF,once,.,TRBV23-1,TRBJ1-6
CASSHFAGELDTQYF,.,TRBD2,TRBV4-3,TRBJ2-3
CAISEGVDTQYF,.,.,TRBV10-3,TRBJ2-3
CASRLSGGLLGNSPLHF,.,.,TRBV2,TRBJ1-6
CASSSWGDHEQFF,.,.,TRBV11-3,TRBJ2-1
CASSYSTADPWEQYF,.,.,TRBV6-5,TRBJ2-7
CASSFTREGLEQYF,.,.,TRBV27,TRBJ2-7
CASSEERQQPQHF,.,.,TRBV2,TRBJ1-5
CASSISIGGIYGYTF,.,.,TRBV19,TRBJ1-2
CASSYSQGPAYEQYF,.,.,TRBV6-5,TRBJ2-7
CASSYGRGGISYEQYF,.,TRBD2,TRBV6-5,TRBJ2-7
CASSPYLGNQPQHF,few,.,TRBV27,TRBJ1-5
CAIHRDSSYNEQFF,.,TRBD1,TRBV7-9,TRBJ2-1
CASSRTGSNEQYF,.,TRBD1,TRBV27,TRBJ2-7
CASSPMQGNTGELFF,few,.,TRBV4-1,TRBJ2-2
CASSPDTPLNTEAFF,.,.,TRBV19,TRBJ1-1
CASSVMDAGDTDTQYF,.,.,TRBV2,TRBJ2-3
CASSFFGGEYEQYF,.,TRBD2,TRBV28,TRBJ2-7
CASSVDGTVEKLFF,.,TRBD1,TRBV9,TRBJ1-4
CASSIPGQGLETQYF,.,TRBD1,TRBV5-5,TRBJ2-5
CASSPPISTNEKLFF,.,.,TRBV4-2,TRBJ1-4
CASSPRQGPFYEQYF,.,TRBD1,TRBV4-1,TRBJ2-7
CASSLDRYEQYF,.,.,TRBV11-2,TRBJ2-7
CASSPIPTTVSSYEQYF,.,.,TRBV4-1,TRBJ2-7
CASSYSGLAGYDEQYF,.,TRBD2,TRBV6-5,TRBJ2-7
CASSTRTGDIYEQYF,.,TRBD1,TRBV11-2,TRBJ2-7
CASSYAEGFYGYTF,.,.,TRBV6-5,TRBJ1-2
CASSYSGQTYEQYF,.,.,TRBV6-5,TRBJ2-7
CASSYTPGTGNEKLFF,.,TRBD1,TRBV6-5,TRBJ1-4
CASRPTSGRFDEQFF,.,TRBD2,TRBV2,TRBJ2-1
CAWPIGGGDNSPLHF,.,.,TRBV30,TRBJ1-6